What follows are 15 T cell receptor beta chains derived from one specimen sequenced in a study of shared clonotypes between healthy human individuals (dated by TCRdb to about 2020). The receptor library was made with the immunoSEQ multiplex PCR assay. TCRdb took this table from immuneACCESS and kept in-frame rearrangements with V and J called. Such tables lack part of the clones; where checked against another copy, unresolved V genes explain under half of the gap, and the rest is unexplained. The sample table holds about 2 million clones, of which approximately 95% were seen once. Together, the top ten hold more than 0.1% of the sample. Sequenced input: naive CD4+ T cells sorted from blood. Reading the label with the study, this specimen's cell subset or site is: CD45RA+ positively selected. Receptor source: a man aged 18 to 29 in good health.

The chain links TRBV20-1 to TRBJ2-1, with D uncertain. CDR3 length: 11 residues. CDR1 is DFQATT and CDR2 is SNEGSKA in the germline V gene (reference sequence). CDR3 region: CCVYSYNEQFF. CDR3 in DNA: TGCTGTGTATACTCCTACAATGAGCAGTTCTTC.

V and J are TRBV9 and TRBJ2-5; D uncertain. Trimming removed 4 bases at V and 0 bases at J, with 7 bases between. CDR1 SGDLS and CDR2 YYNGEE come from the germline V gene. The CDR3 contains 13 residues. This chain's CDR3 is CASSPLYQETQYF. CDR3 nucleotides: TGTGCCAGCAGCCCCCTGTACCAAGAGACCCAGTACTTC. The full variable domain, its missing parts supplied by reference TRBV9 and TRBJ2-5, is DSGVTQTPKHLITATGQRVTLRCSPRSGDLSVYWYQQSLDQGLQFLIQYYNGEERAKGNILERFSAQQFPDLHSELNLSSLELGDSALYFCASSPLYQETQYFGPGTRLLVL.

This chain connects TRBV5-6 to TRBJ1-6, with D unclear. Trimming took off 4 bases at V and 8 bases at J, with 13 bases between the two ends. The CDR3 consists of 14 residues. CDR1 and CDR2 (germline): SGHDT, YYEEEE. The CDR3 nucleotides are TGTGCCAGCAGCCTGGACCCAACCTATTCACCCCTCCACTTT. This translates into CASSLDPTYSPLHF.

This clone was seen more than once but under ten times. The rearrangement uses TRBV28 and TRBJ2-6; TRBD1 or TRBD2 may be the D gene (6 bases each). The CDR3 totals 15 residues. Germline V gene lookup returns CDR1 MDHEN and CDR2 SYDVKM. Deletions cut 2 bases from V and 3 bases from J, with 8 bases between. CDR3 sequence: CASSLGGLGANVLTF. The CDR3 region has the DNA TGTGCCAGCAGTTTAGGGGGGCTTGGGGCCAACGTCCTGACTTTC.

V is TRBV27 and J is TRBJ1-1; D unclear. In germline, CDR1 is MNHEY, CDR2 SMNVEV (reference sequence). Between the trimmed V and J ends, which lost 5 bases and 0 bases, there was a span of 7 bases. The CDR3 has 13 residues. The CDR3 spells CASSKLMNTEAFF. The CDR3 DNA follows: TGTGCCAGCAGTAAACTCATGAACACTGAAGCTTTCTTT.

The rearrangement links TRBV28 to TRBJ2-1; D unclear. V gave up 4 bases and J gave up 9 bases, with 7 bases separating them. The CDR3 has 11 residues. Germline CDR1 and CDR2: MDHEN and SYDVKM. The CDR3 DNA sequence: TGTGCCAGCAGTTCCACCCGTGAGCAGTTCTTC. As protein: CASSSTREQFF.

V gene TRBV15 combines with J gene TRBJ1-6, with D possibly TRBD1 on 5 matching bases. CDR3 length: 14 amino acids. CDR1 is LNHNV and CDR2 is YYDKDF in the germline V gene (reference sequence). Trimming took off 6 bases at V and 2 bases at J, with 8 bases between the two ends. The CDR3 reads CATSGGAYNSPLHF. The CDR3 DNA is TGTGCCACCAGTGGGGGGGCCTATAATTCACCCCTCCACTTT.

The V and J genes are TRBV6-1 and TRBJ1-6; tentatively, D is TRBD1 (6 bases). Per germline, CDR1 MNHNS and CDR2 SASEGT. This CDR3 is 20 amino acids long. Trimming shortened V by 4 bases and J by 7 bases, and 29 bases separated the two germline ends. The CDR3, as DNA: TGTGCCAGCAGTGGGCCACAGGGCAGCTACCGGGGGTATGAGAATTCACCCCTCCACTTT. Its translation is CASSGPQGSYRGYENSPLHF.

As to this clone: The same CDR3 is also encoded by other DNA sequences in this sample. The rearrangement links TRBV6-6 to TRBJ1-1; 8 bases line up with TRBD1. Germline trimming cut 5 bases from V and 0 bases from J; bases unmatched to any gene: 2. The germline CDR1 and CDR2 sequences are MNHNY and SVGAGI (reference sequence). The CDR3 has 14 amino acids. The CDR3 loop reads CASSDRGMNTEAFF. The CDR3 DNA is TGTGCCAGCAGTGACAGGGGCATGAACACTGAAGCTTTCTTT.

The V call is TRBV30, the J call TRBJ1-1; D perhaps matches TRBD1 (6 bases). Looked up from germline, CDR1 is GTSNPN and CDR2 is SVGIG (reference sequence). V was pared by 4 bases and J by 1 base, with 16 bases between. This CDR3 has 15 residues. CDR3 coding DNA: TGTGCCTGGACAGACGGGGGCACCGGGAACACTGAAGCTTTCTTT. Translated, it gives CAWTDGGTGNTEAFF.

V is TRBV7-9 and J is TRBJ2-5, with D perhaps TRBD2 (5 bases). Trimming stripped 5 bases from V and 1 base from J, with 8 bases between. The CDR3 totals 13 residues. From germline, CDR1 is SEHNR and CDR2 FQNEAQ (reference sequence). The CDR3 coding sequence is TGTGCCAGCAGCGGAGGATCCCAAGAGACCCAGTACTTC. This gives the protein CASSGGSQETQYF.

The CDR3 loop is CASSEAALPQHF. The CDR3, as DNA: TGTGCCAGCAGTGAAGCGGCCCTTCCCCAGCATTTT. The rearrangement uses TRBV6-1 and TRBJ1-5; no firm D call. The CDR3 is 12 residues long. CDR1 and CDR2 from the germline V gene are MNHNS and SASEGT. V gave up 0 bases and J gave up 10 bases, with 7 bases separating them.

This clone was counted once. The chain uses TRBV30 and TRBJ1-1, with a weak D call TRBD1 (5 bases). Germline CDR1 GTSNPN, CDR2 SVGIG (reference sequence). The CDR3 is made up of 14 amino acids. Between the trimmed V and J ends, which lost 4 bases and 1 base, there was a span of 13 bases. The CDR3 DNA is TGTGCCTGGACCTCCGGGACCGCGAACACTGAAGCTTTCTTT. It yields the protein CAWTSGTANTEAFF.

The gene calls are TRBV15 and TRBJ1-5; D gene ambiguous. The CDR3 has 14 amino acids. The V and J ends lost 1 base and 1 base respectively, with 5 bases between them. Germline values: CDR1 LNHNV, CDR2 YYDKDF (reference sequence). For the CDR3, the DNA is TGTGCCACCAGCAGAGCGTCCAGCAATCAGCCCCAGCATTTT. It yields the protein CATSRASSNQPQHF.

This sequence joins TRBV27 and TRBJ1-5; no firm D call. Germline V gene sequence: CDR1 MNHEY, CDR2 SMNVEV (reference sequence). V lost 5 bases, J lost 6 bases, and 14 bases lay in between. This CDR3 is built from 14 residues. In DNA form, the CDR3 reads TGTGCCAGCAGTCCCGATTCTCCAAGTCAGCCCCAGCATTTT. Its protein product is CASSPDSPSQPQHF.